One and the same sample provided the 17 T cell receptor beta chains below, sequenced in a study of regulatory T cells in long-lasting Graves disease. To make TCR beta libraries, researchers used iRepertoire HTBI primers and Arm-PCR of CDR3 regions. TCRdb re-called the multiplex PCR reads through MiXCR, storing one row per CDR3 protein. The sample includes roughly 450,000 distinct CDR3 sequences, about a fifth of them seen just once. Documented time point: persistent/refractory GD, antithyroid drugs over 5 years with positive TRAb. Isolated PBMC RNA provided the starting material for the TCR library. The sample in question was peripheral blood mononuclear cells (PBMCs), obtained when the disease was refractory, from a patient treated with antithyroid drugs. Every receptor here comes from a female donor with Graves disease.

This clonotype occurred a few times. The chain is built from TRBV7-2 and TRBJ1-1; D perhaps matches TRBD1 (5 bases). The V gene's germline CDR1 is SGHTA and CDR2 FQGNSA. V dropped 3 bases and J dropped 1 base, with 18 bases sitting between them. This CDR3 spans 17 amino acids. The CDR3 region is CASSFSPLWGRNTEAFF. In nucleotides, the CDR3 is TGTGCCAGCAGCTTTAGTCCGTTGTGGGGCCGGAACACTGAAGCTTTCTTT.

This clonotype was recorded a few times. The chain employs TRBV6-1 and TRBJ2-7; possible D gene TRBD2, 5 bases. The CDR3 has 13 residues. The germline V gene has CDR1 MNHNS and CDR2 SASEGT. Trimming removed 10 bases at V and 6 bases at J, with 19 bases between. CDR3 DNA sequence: TGTGCCACGGGCCCCGGCGGGTGGGTCGAGCAGTACTTC. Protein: CATGPGGWVEQYF.

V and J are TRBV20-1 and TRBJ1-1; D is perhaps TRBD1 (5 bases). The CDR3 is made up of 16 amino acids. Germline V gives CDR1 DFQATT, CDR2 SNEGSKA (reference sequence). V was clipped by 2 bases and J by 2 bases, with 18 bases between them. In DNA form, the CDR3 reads TGCAGTGCTAGATTCCGGGACGGAGACGTAAACACTGAAGCTTTCTTT. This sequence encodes CSARFRDGDVNTEAFF.

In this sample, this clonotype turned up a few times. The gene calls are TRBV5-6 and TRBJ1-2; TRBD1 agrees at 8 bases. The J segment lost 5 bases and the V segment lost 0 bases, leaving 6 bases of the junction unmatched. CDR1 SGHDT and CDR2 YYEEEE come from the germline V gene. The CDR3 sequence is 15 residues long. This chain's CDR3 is CASSLEPGQAYGYTF. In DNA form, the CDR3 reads TGTGCCAGCAGCTTGGAACCGGGACAGGCGTATGGCTACACCTTC. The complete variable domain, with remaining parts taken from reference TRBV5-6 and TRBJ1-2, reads DAGVTQSPTHLIKTRGQQVTLRCSPKSGHDTVSWYQQALGQGPQFIFQYYEEEERQRGNFPDRFSGHQFPNYSSELNVNALLLGDSALYLCASSLEPGQAYGYTFGSGTRLTVV.

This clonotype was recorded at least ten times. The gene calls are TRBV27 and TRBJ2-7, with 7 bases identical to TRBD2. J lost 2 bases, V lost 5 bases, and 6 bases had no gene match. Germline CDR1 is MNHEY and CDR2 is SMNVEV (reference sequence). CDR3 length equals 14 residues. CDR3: CASSPGTTTYEQYF. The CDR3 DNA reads TGTGCCAGCAGTCCCGGGACTACGACCTACGAGCAGTACTTC.

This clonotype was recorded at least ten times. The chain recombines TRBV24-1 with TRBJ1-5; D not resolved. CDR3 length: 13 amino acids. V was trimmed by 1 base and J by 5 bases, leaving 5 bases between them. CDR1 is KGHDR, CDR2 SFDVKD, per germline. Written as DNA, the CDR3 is TGTGCCACCAGTGATTTTTCGGATCAGCCCCAGCATTTT. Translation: CATSDFSDQPQHF.

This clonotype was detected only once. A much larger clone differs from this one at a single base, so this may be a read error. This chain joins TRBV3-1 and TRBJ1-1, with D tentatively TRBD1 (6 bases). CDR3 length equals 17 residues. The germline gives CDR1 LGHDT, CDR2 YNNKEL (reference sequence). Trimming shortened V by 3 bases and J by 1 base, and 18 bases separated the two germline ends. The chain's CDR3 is CASSHYRDKVWNTEAFF. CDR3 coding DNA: TGTGCCAGCAGCCATTACCGGGACAAGGTTTGGAACACTGAAGCTTTCTTT.

CDR3 in amino acids: CASSFWTEETQYF. CDR3 DNA sequence: TGCGCCAGCAGCTTCTGGACGGAAGAGACCCAGTACTTC. The chain links TRBV5-1 to TRBJ2-5; the D is unclear. CDR3 length: 13 amino acids. The germline gives CDR1 SGHRS, CDR2 YFSETQ. Trimming left V 2 bases short and J 3 bases short, with 8 bases between.

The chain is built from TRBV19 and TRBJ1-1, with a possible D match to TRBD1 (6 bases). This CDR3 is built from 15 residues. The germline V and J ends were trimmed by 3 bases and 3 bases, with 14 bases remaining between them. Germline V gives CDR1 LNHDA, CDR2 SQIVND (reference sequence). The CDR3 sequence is CASSMGDMGDTEAFF. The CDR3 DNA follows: TGTGCCAGTAGTATGGGGGACATGGGAGACACTGAAGCTTTCTTT.

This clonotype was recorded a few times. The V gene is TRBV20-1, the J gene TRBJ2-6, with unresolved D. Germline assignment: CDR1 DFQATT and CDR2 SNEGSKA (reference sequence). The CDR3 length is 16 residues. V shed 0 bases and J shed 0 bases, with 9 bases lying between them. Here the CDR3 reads CSARDLVNSGANVLTF. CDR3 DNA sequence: TGCAGTGCTAGAGATTTGGTCAACTCTGGGGCCAACGTCCTGACTTTC.

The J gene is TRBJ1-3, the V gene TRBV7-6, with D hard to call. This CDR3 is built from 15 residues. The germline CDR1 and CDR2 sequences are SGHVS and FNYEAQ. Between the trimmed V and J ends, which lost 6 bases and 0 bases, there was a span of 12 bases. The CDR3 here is CASSPLTSSGNTIYF. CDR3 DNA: TGTGCCAGCAGTCCTTTGACAAGCTCTGGAAACACCATATATTTT.

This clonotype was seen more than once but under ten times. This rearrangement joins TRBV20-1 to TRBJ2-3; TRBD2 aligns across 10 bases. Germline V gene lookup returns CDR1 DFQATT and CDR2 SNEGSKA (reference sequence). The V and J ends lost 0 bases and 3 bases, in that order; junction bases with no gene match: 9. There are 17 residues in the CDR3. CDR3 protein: CSARDATSGTLTDTQYF. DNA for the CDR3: TGCAGTGCTAGAGATGCCACTAGCGGGACGTTAACAGATACGCAGTATTTT.

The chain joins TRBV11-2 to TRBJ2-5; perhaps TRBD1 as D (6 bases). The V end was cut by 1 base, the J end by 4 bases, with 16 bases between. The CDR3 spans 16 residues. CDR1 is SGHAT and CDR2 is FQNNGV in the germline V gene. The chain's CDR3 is CASSLGLGTGRETQYF. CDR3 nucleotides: TGTGCCAGCAGCTTAGGTTTGGGAACAGGGAGAGAGACCCAGTACTTC.

CDR3: CSVPLWGSQETQYF. CDR3 nucleotides: TGCAGCGTTCCACTCTGGGGGAGTCAAGAGACCCAGTACTTC. The V gene is TRBV29-1, the J gene TRBJ2-5; TRBD1 or TRBD2 may be the D gene (5 bases each). The ends were cut back, 5 bases at V and 2 bases at J, with 15 bases in the middle. The CDR3 loop spans 14 amino acids. Germline V lookup: CDR1 SQVTM, CDR2 ANQGSEA.

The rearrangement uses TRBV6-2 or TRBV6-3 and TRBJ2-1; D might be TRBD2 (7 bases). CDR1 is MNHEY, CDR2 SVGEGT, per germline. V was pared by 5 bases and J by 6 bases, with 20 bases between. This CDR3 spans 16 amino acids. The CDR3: CASSREGGSGINEQFF. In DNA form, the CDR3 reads TGTGCCAGCAGTAGGGAGGGGGGCTCAGGAATCAATGAGCAGTTCTTC.

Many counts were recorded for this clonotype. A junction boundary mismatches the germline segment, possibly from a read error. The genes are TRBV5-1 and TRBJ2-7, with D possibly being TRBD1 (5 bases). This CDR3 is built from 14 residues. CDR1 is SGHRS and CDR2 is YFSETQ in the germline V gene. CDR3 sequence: CASSSGFITYEQYF. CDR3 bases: TGCGCCAGCAGCTCAGGGTTTATCACCTATGAGCAGTACTTC.

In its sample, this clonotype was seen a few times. The CDR3 spells CATNRDRAYTGELFF. DNA for the CDR3: TGTGCCACGAACCGGGACAGGGCATACACCGGGGAGCTGTTTTTT. The chain recombines TRBV28 with TRBJ2-2, with TRBD1 identical over 9 bases. The CDR3 runs to 15 residues. The junction had 9 bases not matched to a gene; V was cut back by 10 bases and J by 3 bases. From germline, CDR1 is MDHEN and CDR2 SYDVKM.